What follows is one TCR beta chain and its context. Its cognate antigen is unknown. This sample was included in a study of cytomegalovirus exposure and HLA in healthy donors. Whole-study results and caveats: TCR sequences were mostly rare, though some public TCRs occurred in many donors.

Both 60 Vbeta primers and 13 Jbeta primers went into the PCR. Assay used: immunoSEQ multiplex PCR; TCRdb lists only in-frame clones, some missing. The sample consists of under 150,000 clones, 70% to 85% of them appearing once. The TCR sequence derives from a male donor in good health and CMV-seronegative. The sequencing sample was made of PBMCs.

CDR3 in amino acids: CASSVDIGTGVNTEAFF. The CDR3 DNA sequence: TGTGCCAGCAGCGTAGATATAGGGACAGGGGTGAACACTGAAGCTTTCTTT. The chain links TRBV9 to TRBJ1-1; 10 bases agree with TRBD1. V was clipped by 0 bases and J by 0 bases; unmatched bases: 5. The CDR3 runs 17 residues. Germline V CDR1 and CDR2: SGDLS, YYNGEE.